The text below deals with one TCR beta chain. The data were obtained in a study of blood T cell repertoires in COVID-19. The data were produced by immunoSEQ multiplex PCR, yet TCRdb's version contains in-frame clones alone and is incomplete. The data hold 120,000 or so clones, with over 75% observed a single time. The sequence derives from a woman older than 75 with acute or convalescent COVID-19. The source material was peripheral blood.

CDR3 amino acids: CATSRPRRQNGYTF. The CDR3 DNA sequence: TGTGCCACCAGCAGACCTAGGCGACAGAATGGCTACACCTTC. The chain recombines TRBV15 with TRBJ1-2, with a possible D match to TRBD1 (5 bases). Trimming shortened V by 2 bases and J by 6 bases, and 13 bases separated the two germline ends. Germline-derived CDR1 and CDR2 are LNHNV and YYDKDF (reference sequence). The CDR3 runs to 14 residues.